Sequencing of this T cell receptor (beta chain) was carried out in a study of blood T cell repertoires in COVID-19 (dated by TCRdb to between 2020 and 2021). At the level of the whole study: Samples from collaborators originated in the United States, Italy and Spain and spanned both the acute and convalescent phases of COVID-19. The prospective study material was composed of cDNA or gDNA derived from T cells, B-cell-depleted T cells, or PBMCs. The dataset comprised deeply sampled blood TCRbeta repertoires from subjects exposed to, actively infected with, or recovered from COVID-19. The repertoires were made available in a free public database intended to serve as a resource for research on the immune response to SARS-CoV-2. Samples came from the ongoing ImmuneRACE study (first 160 participants) plus 1,254 subjects from 6 global collaborators. The sample metadata nearly always contained a de-identified subject ID, COVID-19 status, age in years and sex. Where HLA class I and class II types were available, the types were taken from metadata supplied by the sample provider, not from assay-based typing.

Study-wide conclusions, independent of this receptor: Clinical and demographic metadata were provided uncurated, with the amount varying by source and participant.

At the junction V is shortened by 0 bases and J by 4 bases, with 12 bases in between. Taken from the germline V gene, the CDR1 and CDR2 loops are MDHEN and SYDVKM. The CDR3 goes from the cysteine to the phenylalanine over 15 residues. Of the read, only the CDR3 DNA is kept; its 45 bases are in frame from base 1. TCRbeta CDR3 regions were amplified from genomic DNA using the immunoSEQ Assay, a bias-controlled multiplex PCR. On the study's bioinformatics: The number of nucleated cells in each sample was estimated by amplification of reference gene primers within the assay. To quantify the absolute abundance of each unique TCRbeta CDR3 rearrangement, sequence reads were collapsed and filtered. For each sample, productive Simpson clonality was calculated as the square root of Simpson's diversity index over productive rearrangements. TCRdb's version of the immuneACCESS table is confined to in-frame rearrangements and falls short of the full clone set. An unresolved V gene accounts for under half of the shortfall where checked; the remainder is of unknown origin. That table furnishes V, J and clone size, whereas the DNA furnished D and trimming. The sample yields roughly 380,000 clones; 75% to 90% were counted once. 1.5% to 1.7% of the sample lies in the top ten.

In Seattle, one collaborating source enrolled patients while the infection was active and tracked those patients longitudinally over the course of disease. The collaborating institutions used their own protocols to collect whole blood in K2EDTA tubes. For TCRbeta analysis, collaborator samples were shipped as frozen whole blood, as isolated PBMCs, or as DNA extracted from either sample type. Comments on this clone: There is no known antigen for this receptor. The input lacks base qualities; no much larger clone sits a single base away.

The sequence is built from TRBV28 and TRBJ1-1; TRBD1 could be the D gene, as 5 bases match. Sequences were obtained from peripheral blood. The receptor comes from a woman aged 40 to 50 with COVID-19, enrolled during active disease. The DNA sequence reads TGTGCCAGCAGTTTATGGACCGGGGGGAGCACTGAAGCTTTCTTT. Its translation is CASSLWTGGSTEAFF. The reference TRBV28 and TRBJ1-1 proteins fill in what lies around the CDR3, so the full variable domain reads DVKVTQSSRYLVKRTGEKVFLECVQDMDHENMFWYRQDPGLGLRLIYFSYDVKMKEKGDIPEGYSVSREKKERFSLILESASTNQTSMYLCASSLWTGGSTEAFFGQGTRLTVV.